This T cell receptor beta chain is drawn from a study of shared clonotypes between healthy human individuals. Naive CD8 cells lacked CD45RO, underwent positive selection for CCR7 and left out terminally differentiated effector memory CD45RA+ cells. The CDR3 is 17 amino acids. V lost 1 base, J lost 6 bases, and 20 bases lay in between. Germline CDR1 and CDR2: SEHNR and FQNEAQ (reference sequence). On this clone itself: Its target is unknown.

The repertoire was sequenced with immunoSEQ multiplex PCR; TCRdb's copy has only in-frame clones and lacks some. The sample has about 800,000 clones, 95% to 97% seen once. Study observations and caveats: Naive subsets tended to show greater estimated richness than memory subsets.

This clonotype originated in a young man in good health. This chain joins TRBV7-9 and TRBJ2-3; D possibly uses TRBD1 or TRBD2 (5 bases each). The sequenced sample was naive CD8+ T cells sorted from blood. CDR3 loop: CASSLVGRGPNSDTQYF. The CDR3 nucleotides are TGTGCCAGCAGCTTAGTGGGTCGGGGACCCAACTCGGATACGCAGTATTTT.